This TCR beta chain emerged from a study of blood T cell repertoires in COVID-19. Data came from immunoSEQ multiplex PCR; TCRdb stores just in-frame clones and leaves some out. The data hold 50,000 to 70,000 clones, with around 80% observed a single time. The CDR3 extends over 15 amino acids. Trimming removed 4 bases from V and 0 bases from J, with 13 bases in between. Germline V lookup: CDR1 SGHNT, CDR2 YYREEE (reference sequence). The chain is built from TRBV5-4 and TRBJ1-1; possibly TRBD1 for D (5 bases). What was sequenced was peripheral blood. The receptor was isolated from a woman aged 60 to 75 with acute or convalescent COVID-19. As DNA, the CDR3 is TGTGCCAGCAGCCCAGACCTCAGGGTGAACACTGAAGCTTTCTTT. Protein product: CASSPDLRVNTEAFF.